This is a list of T cell receptor beta chains from one sample in a study of blood T cell repertoires in COVID-19. TCRdb's copy holds only in-frame clones and misses some; the assay was immunoSEQ multiplex PCR. The sample holds about 82,000 clones, just under 80% seen once. The sequencing input was peripheral blood. All receptors come from a man between 60 and 75 years old with COVID-19, enrolled during active disease. CDR3s include the opening cysteine and the closing phenylalanine or tryptophan. Each record gives: CDR3 length, J gene, clone size, V gene, D gene, CDR3 protein, CDR3 DNA. A D gene is named only where the DNA matches it firmly. The size field is filled for only some rows; it gives once, few, many or a size class.

13 | TRBJ2-7 | - | TRBV9 | - | CASSPGQSYEQYF | TGTGCCAGCAGCCCTGGACAGAGTTACGAGCAGTACTTC
15 | TRBJ2-7 | - | TRBV2 | - | CASIGPTSTAYEQYF | TGTGCCAGCATTGGTCCAACCTCTACAGCCTACGAGCAGTACTTC
13 | TRBJ1-1 | - | TRBV2 | - | CASIGTFNTEAFF | TGTGCCAGCATTGGGACATTCAACACTGAAGCTTTCTTT
15 | TRBJ2-7 | once | TRBV11-2 | TRBD2 | CASSAPLAGTYEQYF | TGTGCCAGCAGCGCCCCACTAGCGGGAACCTACGAGCAGTACTTC
16 | TRBJ2-3 | - | TRBV4-3 | - | CASSQEGGRTTDTQYF | TGCGCCAGCAGCCAAGAAGGAGGCAGGACCACAGATACGCAGTATTTT
16 | TRBJ2-2 | - | TRBV19 | TRBD1 | CASYDRGRGMAGELFF | TGTGCCAGTTACGACAGGGGGCGCGGAATGGCCGGGGAGCTGTTTTTT
18 | TRBJ2-7 | - | TRBV6-6 | TRBD2 | CASSLQFRTSGTSYEQYF | TGTGCCAGCAGTCTTCAGTTTCGGACTAGCGGGACCTCCTACGAGCAGTACTTC
12 | TRBJ1-5 | - | TRBV19 | - | CASSNLIQPQHF | TGTGCCAGTAGTAACCTAATTCAGCCCCAGCATTTT
17 | TRBJ2-5 | - | TRBV3-1/TRBV3-2 | TRBD1 | CASSPPSSRGLGETQYF | TGTGCCAGCAGCCCACCATCATCCAGGGGGCTAGGGGAGACCCAGTACTTC
14 | TRBJ2-1 | - | TRBV19 | TRBD2 | CASSFSGSVGEQFF | TGTGCCAGTAGTTTCAGCGGGAGTGTGGGTGAGCAGTTCTTC
15 | TRBJ2-7 | few | TRBV5-1 | - | CASSLGLDSTYEQYF | TGCGCCAGCAGCTTGGGCCTGGACAGCACCTACGAGCAGTACTTC
13 | TRBJ2-7 | - | TRBV19 | - | CASSIEQNYEQYF | TGTGCCAGTAGTATAGAACAGAACTACGAGCAGTACTTC
14 | TRBJ2-1 | few | TRBV9 | TRBD1 | CASSPRDRHNEQFF | TGTGCCAGCAGCCCCAGGGACAGGCACAATGAGCAGTTCTTC
15 | TRBJ1-3 | - | TRBV7-9 | TRBD1 | CASSVDRSLGNTIYF | TGTGCCAGCAGCGTGGACAGGTCGCTTGGAAACACCATATATTTT
14 | TRBJ1-5 | - | TRBV19 | - | CASSILAHNQPQHF | TGTGCCAGTAGTATATTGGCACACAATCAGCCCCAGCATTTT
15 | TRBJ2-7 | - | TRBV7-2 | - | CASSSLGGGPSEQYF | TGTGCCAGCAGCTCCCTAGGGGGAGGGCCGAGCGAGCAGTACTTC
15 | TRBJ2-1 | - | TRBV5-1 | TRBD2 | CASSLEAGDHNEQFF | TGCGCCAGCAGCTTGGAAGCGGGGGACCACAATGAGCAGTTCTTC
17 | TRBJ2-7 | - | TRBV4-1 | - | CASSQDTGSQGPYEQYF | TGCGCCAGCAGCCAAGATACTGGGTCTCAGGGTCCCTACGAGCAGTACTTC
13 | TRBJ1-2 | - | TRBV27 | - | CASSFSGKGGYTF | TGTGCCAGCAGTTTTAGCGGGAAAGGCGGCTACACCTTC
16 | TRBJ1-5 | - | TRBV2 | - | CASRKESAGSNQPQHF | TGTGCCAGCAGGAAGGAATCGGCGGGAAGCAATCAGCCCCAGCATTTT
13 | TRBJ1-2 | - | TRBV7-9 | TRBD1 | CASSPGQGYGYTF | TGTGCCAGCAGCCCGGGACAGGGCTATGGCTACACCTTC
15 | TRBJ2-1 | - | TRBV5-6 | TRBD2 | CASSPGTSGYNEQFF | TGTGCCAGCAGTCCCGGGACTAGCGGTTACAATGAGCAGTTCTTC
13 | TRBJ2-2 | few | TRBV7-3 | - | CASSLNLAGELFF | TGTGCCAGCAGCTTAAATCTAGCCGGGGAGCTGTTTTTT
15 | TRBJ1-3 | - | TRBV6-5 | TRBD1 | CASRRGRASGNTIYF | TGTGCCAGCAGAAGGGGGCGCGCATCTGGAAACACCATATATTTT
13 | TRBJ2-7 | - | TRBV12-3/TRBV12-4 | - | CASSLRQGGEQYF | TGTGCCAGCAGTTTAAGGCAGGGGGGCGAGCAGTACTTC
16 | TRBJ1-1 | - | TRBV6-5 | TRBD1 | CASSSPDRAGSTEAFF | TGTGCCAGCAGTTCCCCGGACAGGGCGGGTAGCACTGAAGCTTTCTTT
13 | TRBJ2-7 | few | TRBV19 | TRBD1 | CATASGTDYEQYF | TGTGCCACCGCTTCCGGGACAGACTACGAGCAGTACTTC
15 | TRBJ2-1 | - | TRBV11-3 | TRBD1 | CASSPDRGIDNEQFF | TGTGCCAGCAGCCCGGACAGGGGAATCGACAATGAGCAGTTCTTC
17 | TRBJ2-6 | - | TRBV19 | TRBD1 | CASTSGQGIGGANVLTF | TGTGCCAGTACCTCCGGACAGGGCATTGGTGGGGCCAACGTCCTGACTTTC
14 | TRBJ2-6 | - | TRBV4-3 | - | CASSQVEGANVLTF | TGCGCCAGCAGCCAAGTAGAAGGGGCCAACGTCCTGACTTTC
14 | TRBJ1-1 | few | TRBV2 | - | CASSGREQLFAAFF | TGTGCCAGCAGTGGGCGGGAACAGTTGTTCGCAGCTTTCTTT
15 | TRBJ1-5 | - | TRBV29-1 | TRBD1 | CSVELDRTGNQPQHF | TGCAGCGTTGAATTGGACAGGACCGGCAATCAGCCCCAGCATTTT
16 | TRBJ2-4 | - | TRBV7-2 | TRBD2 | CASSLLAGGPEGIQYF | TGTGCCAGCAGCTTACTAGCGGGAGGGCCTGAGGGCATTCAGTACTTC
14 | TRBJ1-2 | - | TRBV2 | TRBD1 | CANAQGRGDYGYTF | TGTGCCAACGCCCAGGGCAGGGGGGACTATGGCTACACCTTC
15 | TRBJ2-1 | few | TRBV6-6 | TRBD2 | CASRRRGGSGNEQFF | TGTGCCAGCAGACGGCGGGGGGGTTCTGGCAATGAGCAGTTCTTC
15 | TRBJ1-2 | few | TRBV6-6 | - | CASSANLGQSYGYTF | TGTGCCAGCAGTGCGAACCTAGGACAGTCCTATGGCTACACCTTC